Sequencing of this TCR beta chain was carried out in a study of blood T cell repertoires in COVID-19. Study in general: From the United States, Italy and Spain came samples of acute and convalescent COVID-19. T cells, B-cell-depleted T cells, or PBMCs supplied cDNA or gDNA.

Unmatched junction bases numbered 9, after V lost 3 bases and J lost 1 base. Per the germline V gene, CDR1 is MGHRA and CDR2 is YSYEKL. The CDR3 is made up of 17 amino acids. In the original processing: Nucleated cell counts were estimated from reference gene primer amplification. The data were produced by immunoSEQ multiplex PCR, yet TCRdb's version contains in-frame clones alone and is incomplete. That table supplies the V and J calls and clone size; D and trimming were determined from the DNA. The sample shows 150,000 to 200,000 clones, roughly 80% of them seen only once. The material sequenced was peripheral blood. This chain joins TRBV4-1 and TRBJ2-1; 7 bases agree with TRBD2. The receptor comes from a man in his fifties or sixties who had recovered from COVID-19. The CDR3 nucleotides are TGCGCCAGCAGCCAGGGCGTAGCGGGCCATTCCTACAATGAGCAGTTCTTC. This codes for CASSQGVAGHSYNEQFF.